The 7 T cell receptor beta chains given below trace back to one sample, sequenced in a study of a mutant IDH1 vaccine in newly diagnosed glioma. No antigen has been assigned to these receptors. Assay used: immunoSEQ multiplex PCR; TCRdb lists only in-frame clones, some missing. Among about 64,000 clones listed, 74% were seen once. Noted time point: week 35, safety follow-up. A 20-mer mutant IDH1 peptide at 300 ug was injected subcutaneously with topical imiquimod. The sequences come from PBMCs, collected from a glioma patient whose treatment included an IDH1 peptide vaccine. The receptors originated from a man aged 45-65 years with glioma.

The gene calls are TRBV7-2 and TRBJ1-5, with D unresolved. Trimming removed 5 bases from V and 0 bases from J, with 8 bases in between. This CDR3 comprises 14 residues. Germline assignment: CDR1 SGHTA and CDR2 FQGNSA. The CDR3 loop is CASSPTYSNQPQHF. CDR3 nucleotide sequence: TGTGCCAGCAGCCCGACCTATAGCAATCAGCCCCAGCATTTT. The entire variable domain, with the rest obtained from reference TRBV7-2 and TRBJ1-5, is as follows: GAGVSQSPSNKVTEKGKDVELRCDPISGHTALYWYRQSLGQGLEFLIYFQGNSAPDKSGLPSDRFSAERTGGSVSTLTIQRTQQEDSAVYLCASSPTYSNQPQHFGDGTRLSIL.

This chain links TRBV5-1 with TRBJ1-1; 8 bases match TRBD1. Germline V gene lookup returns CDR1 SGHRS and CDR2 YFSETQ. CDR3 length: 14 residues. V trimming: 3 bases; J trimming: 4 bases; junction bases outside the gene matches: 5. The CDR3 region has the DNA TGCGCCAGCAGCTCGGGACAGGTGAGCACTGAAGCTTTCTTT. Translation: CASSSGQVSTEAFF.

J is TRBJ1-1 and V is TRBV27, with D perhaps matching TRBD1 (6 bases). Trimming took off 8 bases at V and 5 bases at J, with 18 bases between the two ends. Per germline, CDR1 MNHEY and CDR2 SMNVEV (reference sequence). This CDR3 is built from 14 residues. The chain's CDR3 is CASAPGGAETEAFF. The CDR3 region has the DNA TGTGCCAGCGCCCCGGGGGGCGCGGAGACTGAAGCTTTCTTT.

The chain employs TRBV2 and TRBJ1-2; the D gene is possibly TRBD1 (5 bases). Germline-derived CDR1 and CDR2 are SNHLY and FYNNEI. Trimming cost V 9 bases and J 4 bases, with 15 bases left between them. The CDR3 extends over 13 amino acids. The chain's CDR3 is CASLGRDAYGYTF. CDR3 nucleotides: TGTGCCAGTCTAGGCAGGGACGCCTATGGCTACACCTTC.

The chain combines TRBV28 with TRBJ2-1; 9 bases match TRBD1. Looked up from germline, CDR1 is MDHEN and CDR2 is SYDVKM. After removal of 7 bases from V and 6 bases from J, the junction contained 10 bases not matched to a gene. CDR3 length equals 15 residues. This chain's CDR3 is CASKGGTGYVNEQFF. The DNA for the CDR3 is TGTGCCAGCAAGGGCGGGACAGGGTATGTCAATGAGCAGTTCTTC. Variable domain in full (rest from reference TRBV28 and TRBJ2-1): DVKVTQSSRYLVKRTGEKVFLECVQDMDHENMFWYRQDPGLGLRLIYFSYDVKMKEKGDIPEGYSVSREKKERFSLILESASTNQTSMYLCASKGGTGYVNEQFFGPGTRLTVL.

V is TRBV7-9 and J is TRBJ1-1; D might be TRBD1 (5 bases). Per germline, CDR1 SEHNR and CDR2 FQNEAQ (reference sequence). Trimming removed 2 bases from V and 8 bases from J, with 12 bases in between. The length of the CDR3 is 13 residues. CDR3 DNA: TGTGCCAGCAGCTTAAATTCCGGGGCCGAAGCTTTCTTT. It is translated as CASSLNSGAEAFF. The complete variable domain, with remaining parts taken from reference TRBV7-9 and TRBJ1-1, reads DTGVSQNPRHKITKRGQNVTFRCDPISEHNRLYWYRQTLGQGPEFLTYFQNEAQLEKSRLLSDRFSAERPKGSFSTLEIQRTEQGDSAMYLCASSLNSGAEAFFGQGTRLTVV.

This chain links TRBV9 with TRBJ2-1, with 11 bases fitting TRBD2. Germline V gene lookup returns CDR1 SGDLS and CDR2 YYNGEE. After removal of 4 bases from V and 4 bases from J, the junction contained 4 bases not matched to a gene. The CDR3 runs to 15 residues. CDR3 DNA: TGTGCCAGCAGCATGAGGACTAGCGGGTACAATGAGCAGTTCTTC. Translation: CASSMRTSGYNEQFF.